The TCR beta chain under discussion was sequenced for a study of cytomegalovirus exposure and HLA in healthy donors. This CDR3 region has 14 residues. Germline loops: CDR1 LGHNT, CDR2 FRNRAP. V lost 5 bases, J lost 8 bases, and 15 bases lay in between. With regard to this clone: Its antigen is not known.

Study-level points and caveats: Confirmation was obtained in vitro that a few CMV-associated chains are specific for CMV antigens. TRBV6-2, TRBV6-3 and some other V segments were unresolvable in 87-base-pair reads. Donor immune exposure was known only as CMV serostatus. Most TCR beta V segments were productive about 90% or about 30% of the time in an earlier analysis.

The PCR employed 60 Vbeta primers together with 13 Jbeta primers. Sequenced by immunoSEQ multiplex PCR; TCRdb stores in-frame clones only, minus some. The record lists around 150,000 clones, of which the ten most abundant hold around 1.2%. This clonotype originated in a woman aged 60-75 years in good health and CMV-seronegative. V and J are TRBV12-5 and TRBJ2-2, with a weak D call TRBD2 (7 bases). Sequencing was done on a sample of PBMCs. The CDR3 is CASGIGGGIGELFF. CDR3 coding DNA: TGTGCTAGTGGTATAGGGGGGGGCATAGGGGAGCTGTTTTTT. The full variable domain, in which reference TRBV12-5 and TRBJ2-2 provide the parts outside the CDR3, is DARVTQTPRHKVTEMGQEVTMRCQPILGHNTVFWYRQTMMQGLELLAYFRNRAPLDDSGMPKDRFSAEMPDATLATLKIQPSEPRDSAVYFCASGIGGGIGELFFGEGSRLTVL.